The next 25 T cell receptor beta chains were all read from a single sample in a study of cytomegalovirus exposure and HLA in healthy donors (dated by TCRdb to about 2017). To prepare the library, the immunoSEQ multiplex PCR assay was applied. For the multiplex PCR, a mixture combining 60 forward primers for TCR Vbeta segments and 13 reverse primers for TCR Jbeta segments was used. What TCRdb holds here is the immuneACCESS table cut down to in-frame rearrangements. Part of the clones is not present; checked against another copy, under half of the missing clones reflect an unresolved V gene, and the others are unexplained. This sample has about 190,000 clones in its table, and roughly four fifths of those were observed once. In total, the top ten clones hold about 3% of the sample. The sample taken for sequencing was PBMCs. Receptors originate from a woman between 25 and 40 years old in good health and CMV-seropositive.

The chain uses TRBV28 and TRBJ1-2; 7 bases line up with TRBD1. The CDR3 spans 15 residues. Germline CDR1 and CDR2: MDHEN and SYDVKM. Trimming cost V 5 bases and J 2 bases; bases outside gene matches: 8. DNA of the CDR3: TGTGCCAGCAGTATCCCACAGGGGTTGAACTATGGCTACACCTTC. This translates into CASSIPQGLNYGYTF.

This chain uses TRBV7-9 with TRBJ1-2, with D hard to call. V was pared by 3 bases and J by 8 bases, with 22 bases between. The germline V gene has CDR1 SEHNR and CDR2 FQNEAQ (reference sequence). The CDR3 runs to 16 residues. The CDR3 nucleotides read TGTGCCAGCAGCTTCGGTCAGAGAGCGCCGAGAGGGGGCTACACCTTC. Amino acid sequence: CASSFGQRAPRGGYTF. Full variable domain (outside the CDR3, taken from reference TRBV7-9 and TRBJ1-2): DTGVSQNPRHKITKRGQNVTFRCDPISEHNRLYWYRQTLGQGPEFLTYFQNEAQLEKSRLLSDRFSAERPKGSFSTLEIQRTEQGDSAMYLCASSFGQRAPRGGYTFGSGTRLTVV.

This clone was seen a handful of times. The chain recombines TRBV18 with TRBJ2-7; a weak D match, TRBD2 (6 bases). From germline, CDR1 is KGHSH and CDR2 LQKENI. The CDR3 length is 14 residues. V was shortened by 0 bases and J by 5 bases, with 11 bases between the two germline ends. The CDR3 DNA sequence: TGTGCCAGCTCACCACCGGTAGGGGAGGACGAGCAGTACTTC. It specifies CASSPPVGEDEQYF.

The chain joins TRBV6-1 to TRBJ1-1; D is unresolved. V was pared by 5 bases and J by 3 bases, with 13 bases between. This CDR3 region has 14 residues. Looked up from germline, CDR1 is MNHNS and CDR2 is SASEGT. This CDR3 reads CASSLTGIDTEAFF. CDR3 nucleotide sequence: TGTGCCAGCAGTCTGACGGGGATTGACACTGAAGCTTTCTTT.

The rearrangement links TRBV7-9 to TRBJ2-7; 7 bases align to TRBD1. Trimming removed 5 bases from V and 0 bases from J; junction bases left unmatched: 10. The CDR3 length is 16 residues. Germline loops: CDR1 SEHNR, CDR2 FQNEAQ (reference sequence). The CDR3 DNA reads TGTGCCAGCAGCGACCGGACAGGCCCTCACTCCTACGAGCAGTACTTC. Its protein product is CASSDRTGPHSYEQYF.

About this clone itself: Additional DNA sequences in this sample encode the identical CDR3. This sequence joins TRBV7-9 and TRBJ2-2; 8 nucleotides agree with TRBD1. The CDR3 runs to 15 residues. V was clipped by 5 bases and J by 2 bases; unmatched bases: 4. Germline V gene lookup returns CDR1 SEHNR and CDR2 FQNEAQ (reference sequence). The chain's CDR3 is CASSPQGANTGELFF. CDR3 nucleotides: TGTGCCAGCAGCCCCCAGGGGGCAAACACCGGGGAGCTGTTTTTT.

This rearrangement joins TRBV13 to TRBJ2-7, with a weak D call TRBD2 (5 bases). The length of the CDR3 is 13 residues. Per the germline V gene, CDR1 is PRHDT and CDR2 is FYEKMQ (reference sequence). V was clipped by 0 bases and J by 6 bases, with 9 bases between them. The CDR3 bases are TGTGCCAGCAGCTTAGGCGGTAGCGCCGAGCAGTACTTC. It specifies CASSLGGSAEQYF.

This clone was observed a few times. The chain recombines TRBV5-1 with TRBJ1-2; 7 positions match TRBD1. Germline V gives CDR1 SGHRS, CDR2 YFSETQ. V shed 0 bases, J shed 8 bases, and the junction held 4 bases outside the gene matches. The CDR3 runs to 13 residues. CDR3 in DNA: TGCGCCAGCAGCTTGGGACAGGGTGGCGGCTACACCTTC. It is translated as CASSLGQGGGYTF.

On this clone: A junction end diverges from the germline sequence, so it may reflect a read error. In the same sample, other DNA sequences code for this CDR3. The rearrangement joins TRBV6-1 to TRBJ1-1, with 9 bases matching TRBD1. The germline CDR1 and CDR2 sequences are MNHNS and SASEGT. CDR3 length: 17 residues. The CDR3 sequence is CASSEWTGVQMNTEAFF. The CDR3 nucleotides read TGTGCCAGCAGTGAATGGACAGGGGTTCAAATGAATACTGAAGCTTTCTTT.

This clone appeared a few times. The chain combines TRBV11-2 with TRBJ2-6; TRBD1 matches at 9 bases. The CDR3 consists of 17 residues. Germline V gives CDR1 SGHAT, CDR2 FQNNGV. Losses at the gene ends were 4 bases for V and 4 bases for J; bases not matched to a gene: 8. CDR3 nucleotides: TGTGCCAGCAGCTCACGAAGACAGGGGGTGGGGGCCAACGTCCTGACTTTC. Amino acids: CASSSRRQGVGANVLTF.

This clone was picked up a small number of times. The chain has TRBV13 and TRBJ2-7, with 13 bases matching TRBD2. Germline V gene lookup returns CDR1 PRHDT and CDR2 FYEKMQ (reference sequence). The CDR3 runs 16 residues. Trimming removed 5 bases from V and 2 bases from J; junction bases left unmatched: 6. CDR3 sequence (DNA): TGTGCCAGCAGCCCTCGCACTAGCGGGAGGGCCTACGAGCAGTACTTC. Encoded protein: CASSPRTSGRAYEQYF.

CDR3 bases: TGTGCCAGTAGTTTTAGCGGGGGTACGTCCTACGAGCAGTACTTC. As protein: CASSFSGGTSYEQYF. The chain recombines TRBV19 with TRBJ2-7, with 9 nucleotides matching TRBD2. The CDR3 runs 15 residues. With 5 bases clipped from V and 1 base from J, the junction kept 6 bases outside the gene matches. Germline lookup yields CDR1 LNHDA and CDR2 SQIVND (reference sequence).

The CDR3 reads CASRPGQNTGELFF. CDR3 coding DNA: TGTGCCAGTAGACCGGGACAGAACACCGGGGAGCTGTTTTTT. The chain couples TRBV19 to TRBJ2-2; possibly TRBD1 for D (6 bases). Trimming pared 6 bases from V and 1 base from J, leaving 9 bases between. The CDR3 loop spans 14 amino acids. Germline V gene lookup returns CDR1 LNHDA and CDR2 SQIVND (reference sequence).

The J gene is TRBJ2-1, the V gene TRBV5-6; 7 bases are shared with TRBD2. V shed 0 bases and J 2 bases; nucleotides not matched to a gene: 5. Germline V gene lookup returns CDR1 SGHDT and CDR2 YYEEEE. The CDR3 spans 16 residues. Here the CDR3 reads CASSLAVGGPYNEQFF. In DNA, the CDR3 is TGTGCCAGCAGCTTGGCCGTGGGAGGGCCCTACAATGAGCAGTTCTTC.

The CDR3 loop reads CASSLDGVSGNTIYF. The CDR3 region has the DNA TGTGCCAGCAGCTTGGACGGGGTCTCTGGAAACACCATATATTTT. The genes are TRBV5-8 and TRBJ1-3; D unclear. The V end lost 0 bases, the J end lost 0 bases, and 7 bases lay between the germline ends. The length of the CDR3 is 15 residues. CDR1 and CDR2 (germline): SGHTS, YDEGEE.

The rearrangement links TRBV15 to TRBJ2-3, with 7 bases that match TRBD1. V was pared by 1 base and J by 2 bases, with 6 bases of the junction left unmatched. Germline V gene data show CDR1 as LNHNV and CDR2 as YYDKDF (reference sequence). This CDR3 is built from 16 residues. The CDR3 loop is CATSRGQGRFTDTQYF. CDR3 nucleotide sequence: TGTGCCACCAGCAGAGGACAGGGTCGGTTCACAGATACGCAGTATTTT. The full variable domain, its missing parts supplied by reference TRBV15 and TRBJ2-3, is DAMVIQNPRYQVTQFGKPVTLSCSQTLNHNVMYWYQQKSSQAPKLLFHYYDKDFNNEADTPDNFQSRRPNTSFCFLDIRSPGLGDTAMYLCATSRGQGRFTDTQYFGPGTRLTVL.

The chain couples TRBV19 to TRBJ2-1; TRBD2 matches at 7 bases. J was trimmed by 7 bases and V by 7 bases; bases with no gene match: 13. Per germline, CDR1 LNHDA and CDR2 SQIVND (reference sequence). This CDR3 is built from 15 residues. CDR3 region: CASNGDGRAGNEQFF. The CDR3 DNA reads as TGTGCCAGTAATGGAGACGGGAGAGCGGGGAATGAGCAGTTCTTC.

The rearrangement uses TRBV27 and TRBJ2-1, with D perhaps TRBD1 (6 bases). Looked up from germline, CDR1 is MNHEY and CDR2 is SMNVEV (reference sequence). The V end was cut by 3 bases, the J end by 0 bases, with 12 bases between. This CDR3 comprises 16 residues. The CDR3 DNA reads TGTGCCAGCAGTTTGGGGGTCAGGGGCTCCTACAATGAGCAGTTCTTC. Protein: CASSLGVRGSYNEQFF.

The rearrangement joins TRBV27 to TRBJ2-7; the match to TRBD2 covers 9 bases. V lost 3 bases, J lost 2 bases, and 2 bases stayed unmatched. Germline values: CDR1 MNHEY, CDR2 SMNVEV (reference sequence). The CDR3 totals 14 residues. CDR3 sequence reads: CASSFSGSPYEQYF. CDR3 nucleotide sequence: TGTGCCAGCAGTTTTAGCGGGAGTCCCTACGAGCAGTACTTC.

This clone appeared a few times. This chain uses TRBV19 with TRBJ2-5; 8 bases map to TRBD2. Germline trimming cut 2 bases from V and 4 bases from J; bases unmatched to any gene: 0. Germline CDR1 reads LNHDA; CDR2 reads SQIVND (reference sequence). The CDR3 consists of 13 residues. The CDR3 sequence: CASSISGRETQYF. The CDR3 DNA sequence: TGTGCCAGTAGTATAAGCGGGAGAGAGACCCAGTACTTC.

The CDR3 DNA reads TGTGCCAGCAGCTCGTACAGAGCATCCAACGAGCAGTACTTC. Amino acid sequence: CASSSYRASNEQYF. The V and J genes are TRBV13 and TRBJ2-7; no clear D. Trimming stripped 4 bases from V and 5 bases from J, with 15 bases between. The germline V gene has CDR1 PRHDT and CDR2 FYEKMQ (reference sequence). The CDR3 sequence is 14 residues long.

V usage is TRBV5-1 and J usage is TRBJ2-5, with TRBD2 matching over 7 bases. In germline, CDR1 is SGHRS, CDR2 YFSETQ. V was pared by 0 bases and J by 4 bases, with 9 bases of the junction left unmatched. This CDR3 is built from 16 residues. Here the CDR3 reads CASSLVGGSSGETQYF. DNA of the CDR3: TGCGCCAGCAGCTTGGTCGGCGGGAGTTCGGGAGAGACCCAGTACTTC.

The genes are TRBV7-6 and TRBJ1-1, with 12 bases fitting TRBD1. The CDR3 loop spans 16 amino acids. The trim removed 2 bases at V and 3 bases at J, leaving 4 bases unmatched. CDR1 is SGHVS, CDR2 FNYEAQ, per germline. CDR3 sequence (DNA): TGTGCCAGCAGCTTAAGGGACAGGGGGCGCTACACTGAAGCTTTCTTT. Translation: CASSLRDRGRYTEAFF.

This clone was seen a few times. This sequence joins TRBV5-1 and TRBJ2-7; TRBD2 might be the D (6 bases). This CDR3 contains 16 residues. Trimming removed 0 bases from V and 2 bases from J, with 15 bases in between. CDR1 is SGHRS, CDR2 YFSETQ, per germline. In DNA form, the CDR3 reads TGCGCCAGCAGCTTGGCCGTGGGCGGGGCGACCTACGAGCAGTACTTC. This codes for CASSLAVGGATYEQYF.

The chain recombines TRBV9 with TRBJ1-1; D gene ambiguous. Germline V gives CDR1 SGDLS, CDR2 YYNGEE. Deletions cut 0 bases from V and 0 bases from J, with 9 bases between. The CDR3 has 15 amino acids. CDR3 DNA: TGTGCCAGCAGCGTAGCCCCCGACATGAACACTGAAGCTTTCTTT. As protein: CASSVAPDMNTEAFF.